A selection of T cell receptor beta chains follows, all from one sample in a study of shared clonotypes between healthy human individuals. Sequencing was performed with immunoSEQ multiplex PCR; in TCRdb, only in-frame clones are kept and a portion is missing. The table has approximately 1,000,000 clones, approximately 78% seen once. The sample comprised memory CD4+ T cells from PBMCs. The receptors shown here come from a man younger than 30 in good health. Some clones in this sample may be carry-over from other donors' samples. Both conserved end residues are trimmed from each CDR3. Each record gives: V gene, CDR3 length, J gene, CDR3 protein.

V gene: TRBV19
CDR3 length: 12
J gene: TRBJ1-4
CDR3 protein: ASSISGTNEKLF

V gene: TRBV6-4
CDR3 length: 12
J gene: TRBJ2-3
CDR3 protein: ASSDGTGGDTQY

V gene: TRBV6-5
CDR3 length: 12
J gene: TRBJ1-1
CDR3 protein: ASSTATGNTEAF

V gene: TRBV2
CDR3 length: 10
J gene: TRBJ2-7
CDR3 protein: ASRKIMGEQY

V gene: TRBV28
CDR3 length: 12
J gene: TRBJ1-2
CDR3 protein: ASRSDRGIYGYT

V gene: TRBV6-5
CDR3 length: 14
J gene: TRBJ1-3
CDR3 protein: ASSYSRGSSGNTIY

V gene: TRBV5-4
CDR3 length: 9
J gene: TRBJ2-7
CDR3 protein: ASSLNSEQY

V gene: TRBV6-6
CDR3 length: 11
J gene: TRBJ1-1
CDR3 protein: ASIQGFNTEAF

V gene: TRBV10-3
CDR3 length: 14
J gene: TRBJ1-3
CDR3 protein: AISAQGATDGNTIY

V gene: TRBV5-4
CDR3 length: 13
J gene: TRBJ2-7
CDR3 protein: ASSRKIAGAYEQY

V gene: TRBV7-8
CDR3 length: 13
J gene: TRBJ2-3
CDR3 protein: ASSFAGAYGDTQY

V gene: TRBV7-9
CDR3 length: 13
J gene: TRBJ2-3
CDR3 protein: ASSLRGVWTDTQY

V gene: TRBV9
CDR3 length: 15
J gene: TRBJ2-3
CDR3 protein: ASSVGFLAGAGDTQY

V gene: TRBV7-2
CDR3 length: 13
J gene: TRBJ1-2
CDR3 protein: ASSWTGTGSSGYT

V gene: TRBV28
CDR3 length: 12
J gene: TRBJ1-1
CDR3 protein: ASSRTGSNTEAF

V gene: TRBV11-2
CDR3 length: 12
J gene: TRBJ2-7
CDR3 protein: ASSLRRQVFEQY

V gene: TRBV29-1
CDR3 length: 15
J gene: TRBJ2-2
CDR3 protein: SVVLLRGGGADGELF

V gene: TRBV28
CDR3 length: 13
J gene: TRBJ1-4
CDR3 protein: ASSIPTGLNEKLF

V gene: TRBV5-6
CDR3 length: 12
J gene: TRBJ2-5
CDR3 protein: ASSLGLRGETQY

V gene: TRBV5-6
CDR3 length: 14
J gene: TRBJ2-6
CDR3 protein: ASSLTQISGANVLT

V gene: TRBV6-1
CDR3 length: 18
J gene: TRBJ2-1
CDR3 protein: ASSEGRGLAGGSSYNEQF

V gene: TRBV2
CDR3 length: 13
J gene: TRBJ2-7
CDR3 protein: ASSEAQASAYEQY

V gene: TRBV7-9
CDR3 length: 12
J gene: TRBJ1-3
CDR3 protein: ASSPFGQRNTIY

V gene: TRBV19
CDR3 length: 11
J gene: TRBJ1-5
CDR3 protein: ASSLRVNQPQH

V gene: TRBV25-1
CDR3 length: 12
J gene: TRBJ1-2
CDR3 protein: ASSGSGQIYGYT

V gene: TRBV27
CDR3 length: 15
J gene: TRBJ1-5
CDR3 protein: ASSTRDRGLSNQPQH

V gene: TRBV6-6
CDR3 length: 12
J gene: TRBJ1-4
CDR3 protein: ASRSGTGDEKLF

V gene: TRBV5-4
CDR3 length: 12
J gene: TRBJ2-6
CDR3 protein: ASSQASGANVLT

V gene: TRBV4-2
CDR3 length: 13
J gene: TRBJ2-7
CDR3 protein: ASSRGRTGDHEQY

V gene: TRBV18
CDR3 length: 11
J gene: TRBJ2-7
CDR3 protein: ASSRGLENEQY

V gene: TRBV7-6
CDR3 length: 10
J gene: TRBJ2-5
CDR3 protein: ASSPYQETQY

V gene: TRBV28
CDR3 length: 10
J gene: TRBJ2-5
CDR3 protein: ASRRSQETQY

V gene: TRBV18
CDR3 length: 11
J gene: TRBJ1-5
CDR3 protein: ASSPSSNQPQH

V gene: TRBV5-1
CDR3 length: 14
J gene: TRBJ1-1
CDR3 protein: ASSLTRTGTGTEAF

V gene: TRBV28
CDR3 length: 11
J gene: TRBJ1-5
CDR3 protein: ASSLNVRQPQH

V gene: TRBV7-3
CDR3 length: 12
J gene: TRBJ2-2
CDR3 protein: ASSSGQAAGELF

V gene: TRBV5-1
CDR3 length: 12
J gene: TRBJ1-3
CDR3 protein: ASSKTGSGNTIY

V gene: TRBV6-6
CDR3 length: 11
J gene: TRBJ2-1
CDR3 protein: ASSPRTYNEQF

V gene: TRBV30
CDR3 length: 12
J gene: TRBJ2-5
CDR3 protein: AWSVPEGGETQY

V gene: TRBV7-2
CDR3 length: 14
J gene: TRBJ2-3
CDR3 protein: ASSSPRASGTDTQY

V gene: TRBV7-9
CDR3 length: 12
J gene: TRBJ1-5
CDR3 protein: ASSWTNSNQPQH

V gene: TRBV10-3
CDR3 length: 11
J gene: TRBJ1-2
CDR3 protein: AISERQGLSYT

V gene: TRBV6-5
CDR3 length: 12
J gene: TRBJ2-7
CDR3 protein: ASSYGLFSYEQY

V gene: TRBV7-8
CDR3 length: 14
J gene: TRBJ2-3
CDR3 protein: ASSHDRETNTDTQY

V gene: TRBV29-1
CDR3 length: 9
J gene: TRBJ1-1
CDR3 protein: SVQRLTEAF

V gene: TRBV5-6
CDR3 length: 14
J gene: TRBJ1-2
CDR3 protein: ASSLPGTGQNYGYT